These 16 T cell receptor beta chains originate from one sample sequenced in a study of radiation and T cells in renal cell carcinoma. Time point denoted: blood 2 weeks post-SBRT. Specified treatment: 15 Gy SBRT to primary tumor, nephrectomy 4 weeks later. Generated by immunoSEQ multiplex PCR, the TCRdb table keeps only in-frame clones and is missing some. The data contain under 150,000 clones, 75% to 85% of them singletons. This specimen consisted of blood, obtained from a patient whose treatment included radiotherapy and nephrectomy. These receptors were collected from a woman aged 55 to 70 with renal cell carcinoma.

This rearrangement joins TRBV7-2 to TRBJ2-3; the match to TRBD2 covers 8 bases. V shed 5 bases, J shed 4 bases, and the junction held 5 bases outside the gene matches. In germline, CDR1 is SGHTA, CDR2 FQGNSA. The CDR3 has 14 amino acids. Written as DNA, the CDR3 is TGTGCCAGCAGCCGGACTAGCCCCTCAGATACGCAGTATTTT. Protein product: CASSRTSPSDTQYF.

A remark on this clone: Other DNA sequences in this specimen translate into the identical CDR3. The V gene is TRBV19, the J gene TRBJ2-1, with 11 bases lining up with TRBD2. Germline assignment: CDR1 LNHDA and CDR2 SQIVND (reference sequence). The trim removed 1 base at V and 7 bases at J, leaving 3 bases unmatched. CDR3 length: 15 amino acids. As DNA, the CDR3 is TGTGCCAGTAGTATAGGGTTAGCGGGAGGGAATGAGCAGTTCTTC. It specifies CASSIGLAGGNEQFF.

The J gene is TRBJ2-7, the V gene TRBV29-1, with 8 bases aligning to TRBD1. The CDR3 consists of 17 residues. Unmatched junction bases numbered 21, after V lost 4 bases and J lost 7 bases. Germline-derived CDR1 and CDR2 are SQVTM and ANQGSEA. The CDR3 reads CSVVRTGSQRATREQYF. The CDR3 DNA is TGCAGCGTTGTGAGGACAGGGTCCCAGAGGGCGACTAGGGAGCAGTACTTC.

The rearrangement joins TRBV7-9 to TRBJ2-1; 14 positions match TRBD2. V shed 3 bases, J shed 9 bases, and the junction held 1 base outside the gene matches. CDR1 SEHNR and CDR2 FQNEAQ come from the germline V gene (reference sequence). CDR3 size: 14 residues. CDR3 residues: CASSLGLAGVEQFF. CDR3 nucleotides: TGTGCCAGCAGCTTGGGACTAGCGGGAGTTGAGCAGTTCTTC.

The rearrangement uses TRBV9 and TRBJ2-6; maybe TRBD1 (5 bases). The ends were cut back, 3 bases at V and 2 bases at J, with 9 bases in the middle. CDR1 is SGDLS, CDR2 YYNGEE, per germline. The CDR3 is made up of 15 amino acids. CDR3 region: CASSDTGTGANVLTF. CDR3 nucleotide sequence: TGTGCCAGCAGCGACACAGGTACTGGGGCCAACGTCCTGACTTTC.

The rearrangement uses TRBV5-1 and TRBJ2-1, with D perhaps matching TRBD2 (7 bases). CDR1 SGHRS and CDR2 YFSETQ come from the germline V gene. The CDR3 sequence is 14 residues long. V shed 4 bases and J shed 8 bases, with 16 bases lying between them. DNA of the CDR3: TGCGCCAGCAGCCCCTTGGACAGCGGGGATGAGCAGTTCTTC. This translates into CASSPLDSGDEQFF.

This chain connects TRBV6-5 to TRBJ2-7; D perhaps matches TRBD1 (6 bases). V gave up 6 bases and J gave up 4 bases, with 19 bases separating them. The length of the CDR3 is 15 residues. Germline CDR1 MNHEY, CDR2 SVGAGI. The CDR3 DNA sequence: TGTGCCAGCAGCCCTCAGGGGAGCCGATTTTACGAGCAGTACTTC. Amino acids: CASSPQGSRFYEQYF.

The chain couples TRBV2 to TRBJ1-4; TRBD1 matches at 7 bases. With V trimmed by 5 bases and J by 5 bases, 5 bases remained unmatched. The CDR3 totals 14 residues. Germline CDR1 reads SNHLY; CDR2 reads FYNNEI. CDR3 DNA: TGTGCCAGCAGTCCCGGACAGGAGAATGAAAAACTGTTTTTT. It is translated as CASSPGQENEKLFF.

The chain has TRBV6-1 and TRBJ2-7; 8 bases align to TRBD1. The CDR3 is 15 amino acids. Germline-derived CDR1 and CDR2 are MNHNS and SASEGT. V lost 10 bases to trimming and J lost 3 bases; unmatched junction nucleotides: 14. As DNA, the CDR3 is TGTGCCATACTTACCAGGGGGCATAGTGACTACGAGCAGTACTTC. Protein product: CAILTRGHSDYEQYF.

This rearrangement joins TRBV21-1 to TRBJ1-5; the D call in the table, TRBD1, was not verified against the DNA. TRBV21-1 is labeled a pseudogene. This CDR3 spans 19 amino acids. CDR3 loop: CASSTPGQGPRVSNQPQHF. CDR3 bases: TGTGCCAGCAGCACCCCGGGACAGGGGCCCCGGGTTAGCAATCAGCCCCAGCATTTT.

The rearrangement links TRBV11-1 to TRBJ1-2; D not resolved. Germline CDR1 is SGHAT and CDR2 is FQDESV (reference sequence). The V and J ends lost 6 bases and 8 bases respectively, with 19 bases between them. The CDR3 has 14 amino acids. The CDR3 DNA is TGTGCCAGCAGTATCCAGACGGGCGCGGGCGGCTACACCTTC. This gives the protein CASSIQTGAGGYTF.

The V gene is TRBV6-6, the J gene TRBJ1-4; tentative D call: TRBD1 (5 bases). The CDR3 loop spans 15 amino acids. CDR1 and CDR2 from the germline V gene are MNHNY and SVGAGI (reference sequence). V was pared by 6 bases and J by 0 bases, with 11 bases between. The CDR3 region is CASRGTAATNEKLFF. The CDR3 DNA sequence: TGTGCCAGCAGGGGGACGGCCGCAACTAATGAAAAACTGTTTTTT.

The V and J genes are TRBV20-1 and TRBJ2-1, with 8 bases that match TRBD2. The CDR3 is 11 residues long. Germline loops: CDR1 DFQATT, CDR2 SNEGSKA (reference sequence). The V gene end was trimmed by 8 bases and the J gene end by 8 bases; junction bases not matched to a gene: 5. The CDR3 reads CSPGRAYEQFF. Here the CDR3 DNA reads TGCAGTCCCGGGAGGGCCTATGAGCAGTTCTTC.

This chain uses TRBV2 with TRBJ1-4; the D gene is possibly TRBD1 (5 bases). CDR1 and CDR2 (germline): SNHLY, FYNNEI. Trimming left V 5 bases short and J 5 bases short, with 15 bases between. The CDR3 length is 15 residues. The CDR3 reads CASSRLDTVNEKLFF. CDR3 DNA sequence: TGTGCCAGCAGTCGCCTGGACACGGTGAATGAAAAACTGTTTTTT.

The rearrangement links TRBV7-2 to TRBJ2-5; 12 nucleotides agree with TRBD1. The J call may be in error: the DNA end matches TRBJ2-7 better. Looked up from germline, CDR1 is SGHTA and CDR2 is FQGNSA. The CDR3 totals 15 residues. Here the CDR3 reads CASSDRDRGLYEQYF. CDR3 in DNA: TGTGCCAGCAGCGACCGGGACAGGGGGCTCTACGAGCAGTACTTC.

The chain carries TRBV28 and TRBJ1-3; the D gene is possibly TRBD1 (6 bases). V dropped 7 bases and J dropped 0 bases, with 13 bases sitting between them. Germline values: CDR1 MDHEN, CDR2 SYDVKM. CDR3 length: 15 residues. CDR3: CASTPDSFSGNTIYF. CDR3 nucleotides: TGTGCCAGCACGCCGGACAGCTTCTCTGGAAACACCATATATTTT.